A selection of T cell receptor beta chains follows, all from one sample in a study of a mutant IDH1 vaccine in newly diagnosed glioma. The antigens these receptors bind are not known. The table came from immunoSEQ multiplex PCR; TCRdb's copy has only in-frame clones and leaves some out. Of nearly 50,000 clones in the sample, 84% are singletons; the top ten hold about 4%. The material sequenced was PBMCs, taken from a glioma patient whose treatment included an IDH1 peptide vaccine. Source of these receptors: a young woman with glioma. Some clones in this sample may be carry-over from other donors' samples. The CDR3 runs from the conserved cysteine through the conserved F or W. The D gene is left open where the match is weak. Clone size is given for some rows only: seen once, a few or many times, or a class if the clone is expanded.

CDR3nt: TGTGCCAGCAAGAGTTTCTCTGGGGCCAACGTCCTGACTTTC
CDR3aa: CASKSFSGANVLTF
v_gene: TRBV7-9
d_gene: .
abundance: .
j_gene: TRBJ2-6

CDR3nt: TGTGCCATCACGGAGACAGGCGACTCCTACGAGCAGTACTTC
CDR3aa: CAITETGDSYEQYF
v_gene: TRBV10-3
d_gene: .
abundance: .
j_gene: TRBJ2-7

CDR3nt: TGTGCCAGCAGTCTTCGAGGAGGGGGAAATCAGCCCCAGCATTTT
CDR3aa: CASSLRGGGNQPQHF
v_gene: TRBV27
d_gene: .
abundance: .
j_gene: TRBJ1-5

CDR3nt: TGTGCCAGCAGTTTGGGGACAGTGGCTAACTATGGCTACACCTTC
CDR3aa: CASSLGTVANYGYTF
v_gene: TRBV6-5
d_gene: TRBD1
abundance: .
j_gene: TRBJ1-2

CDR3nt: TGTGCCAGCAGTAAAACAGGGGGCTATGGCTACACCTTC
CDR3aa: CASSKTGGYGYTF
v_gene: TRBV6-1
d_gene: TRBD1
abundance: few
j_gene: TRBJ1-2

CDR3nt: TGTGCCAGCAGCCGAATTGACAGGGTGATCACCGGGGAGCTGTTTTTT
CDR3aa: CASSRIDRVITGELFF
v_gene: TRBV28
d_gene: TRBD1
abundance: .
j_gene: TRBJ2-2

CDR3nt: TGTGCCAGTAGTATATCAGGGGACATCTATGGCTACACCTTC
CDR3aa: CASSISGDIYGYTF
v_gene: TRBV19
d_gene: .
abundance: .
j_gene: TRBJ1-2

CDR3nt: TGTGCCAGCAGCTTAGGTCGGTCTCAGCCCCAGCATTTT
CDR3aa: CASSLGRSQPQHF
v_gene: TRBV7-8
d_gene: .
abundance: .
j_gene: TRBJ1-5

CDR3nt: TGTGCCAGCAGCCTAGCGGGAGCCTACGAGCAGTACTTC
CDR3aa: CASSLAGAYEQYF
v_gene: TRBV27
d_gene: TRBD2
abundance: .
j_gene: TRBJ2-7

CDR3nt: TGTGCCAGCAGAACCCAGGGAGAAAACACTGAAGCTTTCTTT
CDR3aa: CASRTQGENTEAFF
v_gene: TRBV2
d_gene: .
abundance: .
j_gene: TRBJ1-1

CDR3nt: TGTGCCAGTAGTATAGTGGGGGTGGCCAAGTTAGGGGACACTGAAGCTTTCTTT
CDR3aa: CASSIVGVAKLGDTEAFF
v_gene: TRBV19
d_gene: .
abundance: .
j_gene: TRBJ1-1

CDR3nt: TGTGCCAGCAGCCATATCCCGACAGGGGGGTTTTACAATGAGCAGTTCTTC
CDR3aa: CASSHIPTGGFYNEQFF
v_gene: TRBV16
d_gene: TRBD1
abundance: .
j_gene: TRBJ2-1

CDR3nt: TGTGCCAGCTCACGAGGTGGGACAGGGAACACTGAAGCTTTCTTT
CDR3aa: CASSRGGTGNTEAFF
v_gene: TRBV18
d_gene: TRBD1
abundance: .
j_gene: TRBJ1-1

CDR3nt: TGTGCCAGTAGTATGGGCAATGAGCAGTTCTTC
CDR3aa: CASSMGNEQFF
v_gene: TRBV19
d_gene: .
abundance: .
j_gene: TRBJ2-1

CDR3nt: TGTGCCAGCAGCTTAACCCGCAACAATCAGCCCCAGCATTTT
CDR3aa: CASSLTRNNQPQHF
v_gene: TRBV5-5
d_gene: .
abundance: .
j_gene: TRBJ1-5

CDR3nt: TGTGCCACCAGCAGAGAGACAGCGTTTAGCAATCAGCCCCAGCATTTT
CDR3aa: CATSRETAFSNQPQHF
v_gene: TRBV15
d_gene: .
abundance: .
j_gene: TRBJ1-5

CDR3nt: TGCGCCAGCAGCCCGGGCGGGGGTGACGGCTACACCTTC
CDR3aa: CASSPGGGDGYTF
v_gene: TRBV4-1
d_gene: .
abundance: .
j_gene: TRBJ1-2

CDR3nt: TGTGCCAGCAGCCTCGGGGGGGGCCGGCTCTATGGCTACACCTTC
CDR3aa: CASSLGGGRLYGYTF
v_gene: TRBV6-5
d_gene: .
abundance: .
j_gene: TRBJ1-2

CDR3nt: TGTGCCAGCAGCTTGGGGGCGCAAGGGCCCCAAGAGACCCAGTACTTC
CDR3aa: CASSLGAQGPQETQYF
v_gene: TRBV5-5
d_gene: .
abundance: .
j_gene: TRBJ2-5

CDR3nt: TGTGCCAGCAGTGACGTCCCGGGACAGGGTCGAGCTTTCTTT
CDR3aa: CASSDVPGQGRAFF
v_gene: TRBV25-1
d_gene: TRBD1
abundance: few
j_gene: TRBJ1-1

CDR3nt: TGCGCCAGCAGCCGCCCGGAGGGAAGGGATACGCAGTATTTT
CDR3aa: CASSRPEGRDTQYF
v_gene: TRBV4-1
d_gene: .
abundance: .
j_gene: TRBJ2-3

CDR3nt: TGTGCCAGCAGCGGACAGGGGAACTATGGCTACACCTTC
CDR3aa: CASSGQGNYGYTF
v_gene: TRBV2
d_gene: TRBD1
abundance: .
j_gene: TRBJ1-2

CDR3nt: TGCGCCAGCAGCTTAGGTGGCGCAACCCTTGGCGAGCAGTACTTC
CDR3aa: CASSLGGATLGEQYF
v_gene: TRBV5-1
d_gene: .
abundance: .
j_gene: TRBJ2-7

CDR3nt: TGTGCCATCAGTGAATCCGGGGTGCGCGAAGAAAAACTGTTTTTT
CDR3aa: CAISESGVREEKLFF
v_gene: TRBV10-3
d_gene: .
abundance: once
j_gene: TRBJ1-4

CDR3nt: TGTGCCAGTAGTACACAGGGGAATCAGCCCCAGCATTTT
CDR3aa: CASSTQGNQPQHF
v_gene: TRBV19
d_gene: TRBD1
abundance: few
j_gene: TRBJ1-5

CDR3nt: TGTGCCAGCAGCCAAGATGGCGGTGAGCAGTTCTTC
CDR3aa: CASSQDGGEQFF
v_gene: TRBV4-2
d_gene: .
abundance: few
j_gene: TRBJ2-1

CDR3nt: TGTGCCAGCAGCCAATGGGAAGGGGTCTACAATGAGCAGTTCTTC
CDR3aa: CASSQWEGVYNEQFF
v_gene: TRBV7-2
d_gene: .
abundance: once
j_gene: TRBJ2-1

CDR3nt: TGTGCCAGCAGTGAACAGGTGAACACTGAAGCTTTCTTT
CDR3aa: CASSEQVNTEAFF
v_gene: TRBV6-4
d_gene: .
abundance: .
j_gene: TRBJ1-1

CDR3nt: TGTGCCAGCAGCCTCTATGAAGGCTATGGCTACACCTTC
CDR3aa: CASSLYEGYGYTF
v_gene: TRBV7-9
d_gene: .
abundance: .
j_gene: TRBJ1-2

CDR3nt: TGTGCCAGCAGCGTAGCCTCAACAGGGATCGCTGAAGCTTTCTTT
CDR3aa: CASSVASTGIAEAFF
v_gene: TRBV9
d_gene: .
abundance: .
j_gene: TRBJ1-1

CDR3nt: TGCGCCAGCAGCCAAGCTGAGGATCGTCTAGCTTTCTTT
CDR3aa: CASSQAEDRLAFF
v_gene: TRBV4-1
d_gene: .
abundance: .
j_gene: TRBJ1-1

CDR3nt: TGTGCCTGGAGTGGTGGGTCTAGCTCTGGAAACACCATATATTTT
CDR3aa: CAWSGGSSSGNTIYF
v_gene: TRBV30
d_gene: .
abundance: .
j_gene: TRBJ1-3

CDR3nt: TGTGCCAGCAAGCCTAGCTCAACCGACACAGATACGCAGTATTTT
CDR3aa: CASKPSSTDTDTQYF
v_gene: TRBV2
d_gene: .
abundance: .
j_gene: TRBJ2-3

CDR3nt: TGTGCCAGCAGTGAAGATGTGGGGGAGCTGTTTTTT
CDR3aa: CASSEDVGELFF
v_gene: TRBV6-1
d_gene: .
abundance: .
j_gene: TRBJ2-2

CDR3nt: TGTGCCAGCAGGTATACAGGGGGCGGCACAGATACGCAGTATTTT
CDR3aa: CASRYTGGGTDTQYF
v_gene: TRBV5-6
d_gene: TRBD1
abundance: .
j_gene: TRBJ2-3

CDR3nt: TGTGCCAGCAGTGAATCCCTAGCGGGAGGGTGGTACGAGCAGTACTTC
CDR3aa: CASSESLAGGWYEQYF
v_gene: TRBV6-1
d_gene: TRBD2
abundance: .
j_gene: TRBJ2-7

CDR3nt: TGTGCCAGCAGCCTACACGACAGGGGGCGGGAGACCCAGTACTTC
CDR3aa: CASSLHDRGRETQYF
v_gene: TRBV11-2
d_gene: TRBD1
abundance: .
j_gene: TRBJ2-5

CDR3nt: TGTGCCAGCAGTGTTCACAGTTATAATGAAAAACTGTTTTTT
CDR3aa: CASSVHSYNEKLFF
v_gene: TRBV2
d_gene: .
abundance: .
j_gene: TRBJ1-4

CDR3nt: TGTGCCAGCAGTGTGGACAGGGCTACAGATACGCAGTATTTT
CDR3aa: CASSVDRATDTQYF
v_gene: TRBV6-1
d_gene: TRBD1
abundance: .
j_gene: TRBJ2-3

CDR3nt: TGTGCCAGCAGTTACCCGCTGTCCGGCTTGCCCTACGAGCAGTACTTC
CDR3aa: CASSYPLSGLPYEQYF
v_gene: TRBV6-5
d_gene: .
abundance: .
j_gene: TRBJ2-7

CDR3nt: TGTGCCAGCCGAGAATCAGCTTGGGGAGGCAATCAGCCCCAGCATTTT
CDR3aa: CASRESAWGGNQPQHF
v_gene: TRBV28
d_gene: .
abundance: .
j_gene: TRBJ1-5

CDR3nt: TGTGCCTGGAGTGGGGGGGCCCTAGACAGTCGGGCATATGAGCAGTACTTC
CDR3aa: CAWSGGALDSRAYEQYF
v_gene: TRBV30
d_gene: .
abundance: .
j_gene: TRBJ2-7

CDR3nt: TGTGCCAGCAGCCAAGATTGGGAAGCGGACACCGGGGAGCTGTTTTTT
CDR3aa: CASSQDWEADTGELFF
v_gene: TRBV4-2
d_gene: .
abundance: once
j_gene: TRBJ2-2

CDR3nt: TGTGCCAGCAGACTAGGGGTTGGGGCCGGGGAGCTGTTTTTT
CDR3aa: CASRLGVGAGELFF
v_gene: TRBV27
d_gene: .
abundance: .
j_gene: TRBJ2-2

CDR3nt: TGTGCCTGGAGTTCCTACTTAGACAATGAGCAGTTCTTC
CDR3aa: CAWSSYLDNEQFF
v_gene: TRBV30
d_gene: .
abundance: .
j_gene: TRBJ2-1

CDR3nt: TGTGCCAGTAGTATAGACGGAGCCAAATCCTACGAGCAGTACTTC
CDR3aa: CASSIDGAKSYEQYF
v_gene: TRBV19
d_gene: .
abundance: .
j_gene: TRBJ2-7

CDR3nt: TGCGCCAGCAGCCAAGAAGGGGGACAGGGTTACTACGAGCAGTACTTC
CDR3aa: CASSQEGGQGYYEQYF
v_gene: TRBV4-1
d_gene: TRBD1
abundance: .
j_gene: TRBJ2-7

CDR3nt: TGTGCCAGCAGCCAGATACTAGGGGCCTACGAGCAGTACTTC
CDR3aa: CASSQILGAYEQYF
v_gene: TRBV5-5
d_gene: .
abundance: .
j_gene: TRBJ2-7

CDR3nt: TGTGCCAGCAGCGTAGCTGACAGGGCCCCAGGCCTTTATAGCAATCAGCCCCAGCATTTT
CDR3aa: CASSVADRAPGLYSNQPQHF
v_gene: TRBV9
d_gene: TRBD1
abundance: .
j_gene: TRBJ1-5

CDR3nt: TGTGCCAGCAGCAAGGACGGCCCCTACAATGAGCAGTTCTTC
CDR3aa: CASSKDGPYNEQFF
v_gene: TRBV14
d_gene: .
abundance: .
j_gene: TRBJ2-1

CDR3nt: TGTGCCAGCAGCCTAGCGGGAGATTACAATGAGCAGTTCTTC
CDR3aa: CASSLAGDYNEQFF
v_gene: TRBV19
d_gene: TRBD2
abundance: .
j_gene: TRBJ2-1

CDR3nt: TGTGCCAGCAGCGCCGACAGCTTAGGGGGCCAAAAACTGTTTTTT
CDR3aa: CASSADSLGGQKLFF
v_gene: TRBV5-6
d_gene: TRBD1
abundance: .
j_gene: TRBJ1-4

CDR3nt: TGTGCCAGCAGCCCTGGAGGGACAGGGGGCGAGCAGTACTTC
CDR3aa: CASSPGGTGGEQYF
v_gene: TRBV5-6
d_gene: TRBD1
abundance: .
j_gene: TRBJ2-7

CDR3nt: TGTGCCTGGACCCCCGGGACCCAGCAGTTCTTC
CDR3aa: CAWTPGTQQFF
v_gene: TRBV30
d_gene: .
abundance: .
j_gene: TRBJ2-1

CDR3nt: TGTGCCATCAGTGCGGGACTAACAACCTACGAGCAGTACTTC
CDR3aa: CAISAGLTTYEQYF
v_gene: TRBV10-3
d_gene: TRBD2
abundance: .
j_gene: TRBJ2-7

CDR3nt: TGCGCCAGCAGTGCAGCCTACAATGAGCAGTTCTTC
CDR3aa: CASSAAYNEQFF
v_gene: TRBV10-2
d_gene: .
abundance: .
j_gene: TRBJ2-1

CDR3nt: TGCAGCGCCCTACGAGGGGACAACTACGAGCAGTACTTC
CDR3aa: CSALRGDNYEQYF
v_gene: TRBV29-1
d_gene: .
abundance: .
j_gene: TRBJ2-7

CDR3nt: TGTGCCAGCAGCTTGACTAGCGGGAGAAATGAGCAGTTCTTC
CDR3aa: CASSLTSGRNEQFF
v_gene: TRBV13
d_gene: TRBD2
abundance: .
j_gene: TRBJ2-1

CDR3nt: TGTGCCAGTGGTGGAAGTAGAGATACGCAGTATTTT
CDR3aa: CASGGSRDTQYF
v_gene: TRBV6-1
d_gene: .
abundance: .
j_gene: TRBJ2-3

CDR3nt: TGTGCCAGCAGCCTTGTCGAAGTAAACACCATATATTTT
CDR3aa: CASSLVEVNTIYF
v_gene: TRBV7-8
d_gene: .
abundance: .
j_gene: TRBJ1-3